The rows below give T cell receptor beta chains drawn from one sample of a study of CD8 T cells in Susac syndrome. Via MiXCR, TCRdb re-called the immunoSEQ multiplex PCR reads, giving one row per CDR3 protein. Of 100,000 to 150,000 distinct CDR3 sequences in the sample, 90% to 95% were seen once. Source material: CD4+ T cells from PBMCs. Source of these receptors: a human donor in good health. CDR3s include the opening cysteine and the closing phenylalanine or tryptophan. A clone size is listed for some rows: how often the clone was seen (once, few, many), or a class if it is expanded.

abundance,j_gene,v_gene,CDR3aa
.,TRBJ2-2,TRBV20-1,CSARVAGARGELFF
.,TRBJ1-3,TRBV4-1,CASSQEGTGNTIYF
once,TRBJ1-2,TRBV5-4,CASSLESPGSYGYTF
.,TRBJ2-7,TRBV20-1,CSARSGTTSSEQYF
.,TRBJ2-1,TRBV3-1,CASSQLGLAGGFSKQFF
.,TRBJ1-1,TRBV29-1,CSVDSTGGNTEAFF
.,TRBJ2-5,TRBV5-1,CASSLSVRETQYF
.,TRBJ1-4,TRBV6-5,CASSYSSAGTGEPNEKLFF
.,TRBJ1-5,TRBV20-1,CSARGGGQARLHF
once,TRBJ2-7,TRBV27,CASTPGTGGLEQYF
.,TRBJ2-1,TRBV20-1,CSALLPSSYNEQFF
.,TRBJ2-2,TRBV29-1,CSVESDRGLSTGELFF
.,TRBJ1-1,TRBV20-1,CSVPRRGNTEAFF
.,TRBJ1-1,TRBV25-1,CASSELGRRGTTRGAFF
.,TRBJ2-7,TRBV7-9,CASSLARGPTYEQYF
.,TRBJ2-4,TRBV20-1,CSAETSGRAGSKNIQYF
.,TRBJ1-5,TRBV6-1,CASSEIRGDQPQHF
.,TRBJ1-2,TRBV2,CASGQGANYGYTF
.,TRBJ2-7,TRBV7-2,CASSPRDRGVSEQYF
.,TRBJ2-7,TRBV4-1,CASSQATGAYEQYF
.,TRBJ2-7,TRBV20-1,CSARALADPSYEQYF
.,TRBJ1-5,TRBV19,CASSMGLLDQPQHF
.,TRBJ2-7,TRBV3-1,CASSQEGVTYEQYF
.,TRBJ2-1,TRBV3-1,CASSRDPGGHNEQFF
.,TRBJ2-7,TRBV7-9,CASSPGPPSSYEQYF
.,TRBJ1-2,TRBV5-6,CASSPPATGAAGYGYTF
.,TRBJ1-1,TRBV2,CASSDLGLTEAFF
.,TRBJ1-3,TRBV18,CASSPVQGAPGNTIYF
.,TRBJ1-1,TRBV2,CASRGVETEAFF
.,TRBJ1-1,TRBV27,CASSANRDSEAFF
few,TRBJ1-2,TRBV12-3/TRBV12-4,CASSSTGYGYTF
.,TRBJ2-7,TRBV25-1,CATATSGSYEQYF
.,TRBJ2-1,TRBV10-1,CASAGQGAREQFF
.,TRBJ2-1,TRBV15,CATSMNRAGEQFF
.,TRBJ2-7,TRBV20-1,CSARSSELQYF
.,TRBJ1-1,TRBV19,CASRDRRAFF
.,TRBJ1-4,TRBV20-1,CSARSYGPTEGEKLFF
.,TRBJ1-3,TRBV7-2,CASSIRQGGNTIYF
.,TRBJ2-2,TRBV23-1,CASSHPGLEENTGELFF
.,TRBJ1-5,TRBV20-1,CSAGQGRDQPQHF
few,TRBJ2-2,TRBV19,CASSIGQNTGELFF
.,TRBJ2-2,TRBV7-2,CASNLDRVQTGELFF
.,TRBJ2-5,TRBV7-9,CASRYFRTGRSVETQYF
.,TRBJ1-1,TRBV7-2,CASSLKGSVTEAFF
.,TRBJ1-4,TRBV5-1,CASSLARGQGNEKLFF